The 19 T cell receptor beta chains below come from one sample, sequenced in a study of T cells in Graves' hyperthyroidism and ophthalmopathy. TCR beta CDR3 regions were amplified from RNA. Primed by the HTBI set, a first-round RT-PCR was run on the TCR CDR3. TCRdb fed the multiplex PCR reads into MiXCR, producing one record per CDR3 protein. Seen here are 280,000 or so distinct CDR3 sequences, 25% to 30% observed once, and the top ten hold around 28%. The sample was blood. These receptors all come from a man aged 40-50 years with Graves' hyperthyroidism that later progressed to Graves' ophthalmopathy.

The chain employs TRBV6-2 or TRBV6-3 and TRBJ2-4, with D possibly TRBD2 on 5 matching bases. CDR1 is MNHEY and CDR2 is SVGEGT in the germline V gene. V gave up 3 bases and J gave up 0 bases, with 12 bases separating them. The CDR3 covers 16 residues. As DNA, the CDR3 is TGTGCCAGCAGTTATAGGGTCCGGGGAGCCAAAAACATTCAGTACTTC. This sequence encodes CASSYRVRGAKNIQYF.

The rearrangement uses TRBV28 and TRBJ2-7; no firm D call. This CDR3 comprises 14 residues. V dropped 1 base and J dropped 3 bases, with 10 bases sitting between them. From germline, CDR1 is MDHEN and CDR2 SYDVKM. For the CDR3, the DNA is TGTGCCAGCAGTTTATTCGGGTCAGGCTACGAGCAGTACTTC. Amino acid sequence: CASSLFGSGYEQYF. Full variable domain (remainder filled in from reference TRBV28 and TRBJ2-7): DVKVTQSSRYLVKRTGEKVFLECVQDMDHENMFWYRQDPGLGLRLIYFSYDVKMKEKGDIPEGYSVSREKKERFSLILESASTNQTSMYLCASSLFGSGYEQYFGPGTRLTVT.

This clonotype has at least ten counts. The J gene is TRBJ2-5, the V gene TRBV6-5; no reliable D call. The length of the CDR3 is 13 residues. The germline V gene encodes CDR1 MNHEY and CDR2 SVGAGI. Trimming removed 3 bases at V and 3 bases at J, with 8 bases between. The CDR3 coding sequence is TGTGCCAGCAGTTATTTAGGGAAAGAGACCCAGTACTTC. Protein product: CASSYLGKETQYF.

The V gene is TRBV20-1, the J gene TRBJ1-5; D unclear. V lost 0 bases to trimming and J lost 4 bases, with 10 bases between them. Germline values: CDR1 DFQATT, CDR2 SNEGSKA (reference sequence). The CDR3 totals 14 residues. CDR3 residues: CSARDHSPNQPQHF. The CDR3 DNA follows: TGCAGTGCTAGAGATCACAGCCCAAATCAGCCCCAGCATTTT.

V is TRBV4-1 and J is TRBJ2-5; the match to TRBD2 covers 11 bases. The CDR3 extends over 18 amino acids. Germline CDR1 is MGHRA and CDR2 is YSYEKL. Losses at the gene ends were 4 bases for V and 5 bases for J; bases not matched to a gene: 15. The CDR3 DNA reads as TGCGCCAGCAGCCCCCAAGATACCAGGACTAGCGGGCGGGAGACCCAGTACTTC. Protein sequence: CASSPQDTRTSGRETQYF.

This clonotype was detected ten times or more. The genes are TRBV6-5 and TRBJ2-5; no clear D. Germline V gene data show CDR1 as MNHEY and CDR2 as SVGAGI. The CDR3 is made up of 13 amino acids. The V and J ends lost 5 bases and 5 bases respectively, with 12 bases between them. CDR3 in amino acids: CASSTAFHETQYF. The CDR3 DNA follows: TGTGCCAGCAGTACGGCCTTTCACGAGACCCAGTACTTC.

This clonotype was recorded many times. CDR3 nucleotide sequence: TGTGCTAGTGGTTTGGTCACAGGGGGCATCTATGGCTACACCTTC. Translating it yields CASGLVTGGIYGYTF. The V gene is TRBV12-5, the J gene TRBJ1-2; 9 positions agree with TRBD1. V lost 0 bases, J lost 4 bases, and 3 bases stayed unmatched. CDR3 size: 15 residues. Germline V CDR1 and CDR2: LGHNT, FRNRAP.

In this sample, this clonotype turned up many times. The chain recombines TRBV19 with TRBJ2-7; 9 positions agree with TRBD2. Looked up from germline, CDR1 is LNHDA and CDR2 is SQIVND (reference sequence). The J segment lost 4 bases and the V segment lost 4 bases, leaving 5 bases of the junction unmatched. The CDR3 spans 14 residues. The DNA of the CDR3 is TGTGCCAGTAGTAAGGGACTAGCCGGGTACGAGCAGTACTTC. The encoded protein is CASSKGLAGYEQYF. The whole variable domain, remainder taken from reference TRBV19 and TRBJ2-7, is DGGITQSPKYLFRKEGQNVTLSCEQNLNHDAMYWYRQDPGQGLRLIYYSQIVNDFQKGDIAEGYSVSREKKESFPLTVTSAQKNPTAFYLCASSKGLAGYEQYFGPGTRLTVT.

The chain couples TRBV7-2 to TRBJ2-5; D possibly matches TRBD1 or TRBD2 (5 bases each). V was shortened by 4 bases and J by 9 bases, with 21 bases between the two germline ends. Looked up from germline, CDR1 is SGHTA and CDR2 is FQGNSA. This CDR3 comprises 15 residues. The CDR3 protein is CASSSGASGAEAQYF. The CDR3 region has the DNA TGTGCCAGCAGCTCCGGAGCCTCTGGGGCGGAGGCCCAGTACTTC.

This clonotype was seen at least ten times. The chain combines TRBV16 with TRBJ2-4; tentative D call: TRBD2 (6 bases). The germline V and J ends were trimmed by 3 bases and 3 bases, with 6 bases remaining between them. The germline V gene encodes CDR1 KGHSY and CDR2 FQNENV. The length of the CDR3 is 13 residues. DNA of the CDR3: TGTGCCAGCAGCCAGGGAGGCAAAAACATTCAGTACTTC. Amino acids: CASSQGGKNIQYF. Looking up the rest from reference TRBV16 and TRBJ2-4 gives the full variable domain: GEEVAQTPKHLVRGEGQKAKLYCAPIKGHSYVFWYQQVLKNEFKFLISFQNENVFDETGMPKERFSAKCLPNSPCSLEIQATKLEDSAVYFCASSQGGKNIQYFGAGTRLSVL.

This clonotype was detected ten times or more. This sequence joins TRBV6-2 or TRBV6-3 and TRBJ2-2; D call uncertain. CDR3 length equals 12 residues. Trimming left V 7 bases short and J 3 bases short, with 6 bases between. CDR1 MNHEY and CDR2 SVGEGT come from the germline V gene. CDR3 in amino acids: CASTSYTGELFF. CDR3 DNA sequence: TGTGCCAGCACAAGTTACACCGGGGAGCTGTTTTTT.

This clonotype was detected ten times or more. The chain recombines TRBV12-5 with TRBJ1-2; 12 nucleotides align to TRBD1. The CDR3 is 16 amino acids. V was clipped by 6 bases and J by 8 bases; unmatched bases: 13. Germline V CDR1 and CDR2: LGHNT, FRNRAP. The CDR3 protein is CASGSGTGGNVKGYTF. The DNA of the CDR3 is TGTGCTAGTGGCTCCGGGACAGGGGGCAATGTAAAGGGCTACACCTTC.

This clonotype was counted ten times or more. The J gene is TRBJ1-3, the V gene TRBV9, with D maybe TRBD1 (6 bases). V lost 4 bases and J lost 0, with 11 bases in between. Germline-derived CDR1 and CDR2 are SGDLS and YYNGEE. This CDR3 is 15 amino acids long. The CDR3 nucleotides are TGTGCCAGCAGCCCCCAAGGGGGCTCTGGAAACACCATATATTTT. Amino acid sequence: CASSPQGGSGNTIYF.

This clonotype was counted ten times or more. This sequence joins TRBV29-1 and TRBJ1-2; 9 nucleotides match TRBD1. The CDR3 has 15 amino acids. Germline CDR1 and CDR2: SQVTM and ANQGSEA. V gave up 1 base and J gave up 6 bases; unmatched junction bases: 9. The CDR3 DNA sequence: TGCAGCGTTGAAGGTTGGGACAGGGACGGGGATGGCTACACCTTC. This encodes CSVEGWDRDGDGYTF.

The CDR3, as DNA: TGTGCCAGCAAGCGTTCGGACGGCGACTACGAGCAGTACTTC. It translates to CASKRSDGDYEQYF. The chain employs TRBV6-1 and TRBJ2-7; D is unresolved. Trimming pared 7 bases from V and 3 bases from J, leaving 16 bases between. This CDR3 comprises 14 residues. Germline V gene lookup returns CDR1 MNHNS and CDR2 SASEGT.

This clonotype was counted at least ten times. The chain employs TRBV7-2 and TRBJ2-5; TRBD2 is a possible D gene (6 bases). Trimming cost V 1 base and J 5 bases, with 11 bases left between them. The CDR3 extends over 14 amino acids. The germline CDR1 and CDR2 sequences are SGHTA and FQGNSA. In nucleotides, the CDR3 is TGTGCCAGCAGCTTAGATTCTAGCGCGGAGACCCAGTACTTC. Its translation is CASSLDSSAETQYF.

This clonotype was recorded many times. The chain recombines TRBV10-2 with TRBJ1-1; perhaps TRBD1 as D (5 bases). Germline V CDR1 and CDR2: WSHSY, SAAADI. The V end was cut by 3 bases, the J end by 2 bases, with 13 bases between. The CDR3 extends over 15 amino acids. For the CDR3, the DNA is TGCGCCAGCAGTGATCTGGGGGAATCAAACACTGAAGCTTTCTTT. Translated, it gives CASSDLGESNTEAFF.

This chain uses TRBV12-3 or TRBV12-4 with TRBJ2-5, with TRBD1 identical over 9 bases. V gave up 0 bases and J gave up 5 bases; unmatched junction bases: 4. The CDR3 totals 15 residues. This chain's CDR3 is CASSLAGQGGETQYF. The DNA for the CDR3 is TGTGCCAGCAGTTTAGCGGGACAGGGAGGGGAGACCCAGTACTTC.

In this sample, this clonotype turned up many times. This chain joins TRBV6-2 or TRBV6-3 and TRBJ2-2; 7 nucleotides line up with TRBD2. The CDR3 is made up of 14 amino acids. The junction had 13 bases not matched to a gene; V was cut back by 11 bases and J by 7 bases. In germline, CDR1 is MNHEY, CDR2 SVGEGT. The CDR3 bases are TGTGCCTCCTCCTATCGGGAGGAGGTCGGGGAGCTGTTTTTT. Amino acids: CASSYREEVGELFF.